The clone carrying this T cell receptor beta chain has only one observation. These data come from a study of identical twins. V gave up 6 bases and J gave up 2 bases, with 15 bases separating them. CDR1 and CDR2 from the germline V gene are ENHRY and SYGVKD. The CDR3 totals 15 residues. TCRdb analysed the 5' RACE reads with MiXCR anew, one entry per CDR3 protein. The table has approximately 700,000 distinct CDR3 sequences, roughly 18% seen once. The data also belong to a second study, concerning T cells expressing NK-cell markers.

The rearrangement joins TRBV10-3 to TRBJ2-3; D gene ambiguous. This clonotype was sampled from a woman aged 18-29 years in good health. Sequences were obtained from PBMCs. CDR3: CAISPWSTSTDTQYF. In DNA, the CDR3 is TGTGCCATCAGCCCCTGGAGTACCTCCACAGATACGCAGTATTTT.